The 25 T cell receptor beta chains below all came from one sample that was sequenced in a study of T-cell memory formation after mild COVID-19. TCRdb passed the 5' RACE reads through MiXCR, listing each CDR3 protein once. The sample lists about 130,000 distinct CDR3 sequences, about a sixth occurring once. The sample consisted of PBMCs or a T cell subset sorted from them (not recorded which). These receptor sequences come from a man in his late teens or twenties who had mild COVID-19 (a few samples of this study predate the infection). Cell type and time point are not known.

CDR3 amino acids: CASSLAGTSGGLEQFF. As DNA, the CDR3 is TGCGCCAGCAGCTTGGCCGGGACTAGCGGGGGGCTTGAGCAGTTCTTC. The rearrangement joins TRBV5-1 to TRBJ2-1, with 15 bases matching TRBD2. Unmatched junction bases numbered 4, after V lost 0 bases and J lost 9 bases. The CDR3 has 16 residues. Germline V lookup: CDR1 SGHRS, CDR2 YFSETQ.

This clonotype was seen only a few times. The rearrangement links TRBV7-2 to TRBJ2-1; D unclear. The CDR3 length is 11 residues. V lost 2 bases, J lost 15 bases, and 11 bases lay in between. Germline V gene lookup returns CDR1 SGHTA and CDR2 FQGNSA. In DNA, the CDR3 is TGTGCCAGCAGCTTAATAGAGAAACCGTTCTTC. Residues: CASSLIEKPFF.

The chain is built from TRBV20-1 and TRBJ1-2, with D uncertain. Germline-derived CDR1 and CDR2 are DFQATT and SNEGSKA (reference sequence). The V end was cut by 6 bases, the J end by 0 bases, with 8 bases between. The CDR3 is made up of 12 amino acids. The CDR3 region has the DNA TGCAGTGCGCGTCAGCCTAACTATGGCTACACCTTC. Its protein is CSARQPNYGYTF.

CDR3 sequence reads: CASSTQGAIREKLFF. CDR3 bases: TGCGCCAGCAGCACCCAGGGGGCTATTCGGGAAAAACTGTTTTTT. V usage is TRBV5-1 and J usage is TRBJ1-4, with 8 bases lining up with TRBD1. Germline V gene sequence: CDR1 SGHRS, CDR2 YFSETQ. The CDR3 loop spans 15 amino acids. The V gene end was trimmed by 4 bases and the J gene end by 8 bases; junction bases not matched to a gene: 10.

The V gene is TRBV11-2, the J gene TRBJ2-1, with 11 positions matching TRBD2. Per germline, CDR1 SGHAT and CDR2 FQNNGV. This CDR3 comprises 14 residues. V was clipped by 6 bases and J by 4 bases; unmatched bases: 2. The CDR3 sequence is CASSTSGGYNEQFF. Here the CDR3 DNA reads TGTGCCAGCAGTACTAGCGGGGGATACAATGAGCAGTTCTTC.

J is TRBJ1-2 and V is TRBV6-5, with unresolved D. The CDR3 is 14 amino acids. Trimming took 0 bases from V and 8 from J, leaving 13 bases between them. The germline CDR1 and CDR2 sequences are MNHEY and SVGAGI. Here the CDR3 reads CASSYSVRTGGYTF. CDR3 coding DNA: TGTGCCAGCAGTTACTCCGTCAGGACGGGAGGCTACACCTTC.

V is TRBV7-9 and J is TRBJ2-5, with no clear D. CDR3 length equals 11 residues. Germline loops: CDR1 SEHNR, CDR2 FQNEAQ (reference sequence). The V end lost 4 bases, the J end lost 4 bases, and 4 bases lay between the germline ends. CDR3 nucleotide sequence: TGTGCCAGCAGCTCGTTAGAGACCCAGTACTTC. Its protein is CASSSLETQYF.

The J gene is TRBJ2-6, the V gene TRBV5-4; maybe TRBD2 (6 bases). The germline gives CDR1 SGHNT, CDR2 YYREEE (reference sequence). This CDR3 contains 15 residues. Trimming stripped 4 bases from V and 2 bases from J, with 10 bases between. For the CDR3, the DNA is TGTGCCAGCAGCCCGCCGGGGGCTGGGGCCAACGTCCTGACTTTC. Encoded protein: CASSPPGAGANVLTF. Full variable domain (outside the CDR3, taken from reference TRBV5-4 and TRBJ2-6): ETGVTQSPTHLIKTRGQQVTLRCSSQSGHNTVSWYQQALGQGPQFIFQYYREEENGRGNFPPRFSGLQFPNYSSELNVNALELDDSALYLCASSPPGAGANVLTFGAGSRLTVL.

V usage is TRBV12-3 or TRBV12-4 and J usage is TRBJ2-7; 9 positions agree with TRBD1. The V gene end was trimmed by 1 base and the J gene end by 5 bases; junction bases not matched to a gene: 0. This CDR3 is built from 13 residues. CDR3 sequence (DNA): TGTGCCAGCAGTTTAGGGGACAGGGACGAGCAGTACGTC. Its translation: CASSLGDRDEQYV.

This clonotype has a handful of counts. This rearrangement joins TRBV4-1 to TRBJ2-5; D is tentatively TRBD1 or TRBD2 (5 bases each). This CDR3 has 17 residues. The V and J ends lost 1 base and 5 bases respectively, with 20 bases between them. Germline V lookup: CDR1 MGHRA, CDR2 YSYEKL. CDR3 protein: CASSQGDGDPRVETQYF. CDR3 DNA: TGCGCCAGCAGCCAAGGGGATGGGGACCCGAGGGTGGAGACCCAGTACTTC.

This clonotype was found a few times. This chain links TRBV6-5 with TRBJ1-2, with 10 bases matching TRBD1. The germline CDR1 and CDR2 sequences are MNHEY and SVGAGI. The J segment lost 8 bases and the V segment lost 6 bases, leaving 3 bases of the junction unmatched. The length of the CDR3 is 12 residues. The CDR3 DNA reads TGTGCCAGCAGAGGACAGGGGGGCGGCTACACCTTC. It specifies CASRGQGGGYTF.

This chain joins TRBV4-2 and TRBJ2-3; TRBD1 or TRBD2 may be the D gene (6 bases each). The germline V gene has CDR1 LGHNA and CDR2 YNFKEQ. Trimming cost V 3 bases and J 3 bases, with 19 bases left between them. This CDR3 contains 17 residues. The CDR3 reads CASSQEMGGLGTDTQYF. CDR3 bases: TGTGCCAGCAGCCAGGAAATGGGGGGCCTAGGGACAGATACGCAGTATTTT.

This clonotype came up a few times. The chain employs TRBV24-1 and TRBJ2-1, with D possibly TRBD1 on 5 matching bases. CDR1 and CDR2 (germline): KGHDR, SFDVKD. V shed 12 bases and J shed 7 bases, with 21 bases lying between them. The CDR3 consists of 14 residues. This CDR3 is CAASTSTVWNEQFF. The DNA for the CDR3 is TGTGCCGCCTCTACCTCGACAGTGTGGAATGAGCAGTTCTTC.

This clonotype was seen repeatedly, ten times or more. The J gene is TRBJ2-2, the V gene TRBV7-2, with D tentatively TRBD1 (5 bases). Trimming took off 5 bases at V and 4 bases at J, with 11 bases between the two ends. Germline CDR1 reads SGHTA; CDR2 reads FQGNSA. The CDR3 extends over 14 amino acids. This chain's CDR3 is CASSQDILTGELFF. Written as DNA, the CDR3 is TGTGCCAGCAGCCAGGACATCCTCACCGGGGAGCTGTTTTTT.

The chain links TRBV20-1 to TRBJ2-3, with TRBD1 matching 11 bases. V was clipped by 1 base and J by 2 bases; unmatched bases: 2. The CDR3 is 15 amino acids. In germline, CDR1 is DFQATT, CDR2 SNEGSKA (reference sequence). CDR3 sequence (DNA): TGCAGTGCTAGAGCGGACAGGGGGCCCACAGATACGCAGTATTTT. It is translated as CSARADRGPTDTQYF.

This chain uses TRBV12-3 or TRBV12-4 with TRBJ1-2; tentatively, D is TRBD1 (6 bases). The V gene lost 6 bases and the J gene lost 7 bases, with 15 bases spanning the gap. The CDR3 sequence is 13 residues long. The CDR3 DNA reads as TGTGCCAGCAGATCCGGACAGCGAGGTGGCTACACCTTC. Protein product: CASRSGQRGGYTF.

This clonotype was observed a few times. V gene TRBV4-3 combines with J gene TRBJ2-1; D is perhaps TRBD1 (6 bases). Trimming removed 3 bases at V and 6 bases at J, with 15 bases between. Germline assignment: CDR1 LGHNA and CDR2 YSLEER. The CDR3 covers 15 residues. Here the CDR3 reads CASSHRTGYGNEQFF. CDR3 sequence (DNA): TGCGCCAGCAGCCATCGTACAGGGTACGGCAATGAGCAGTTCTTC.

The rearrangement links TRBV19 to TRBJ1-2; D not resolved. The germline V gene has CDR1 LNHDA and CDR2 SQIVND (reference sequence). The CDR3 has 14 amino acids. Trimming took 0 bases from V and 5 from J, leaving 10 bases between them. This CDR3 is CASSIDLGFYGYTF. CDR3 nucleotides: TGTGCCAGTAGTATAGATCTGGGATTTTATGGCTACACCTTC.

The rearrangement uses TRBV27 and TRBJ1-6; D not certain. CDR1 MNHEY and CDR2 SMNVEV come from the germline V gene (reference sequence). V dropped 10 bases and J dropped 8 bases, with 15 bases sitting between them. The CDR3 sequence is 13 residues long. CDR3 sequence (DNA): TGTGCCACCGCCGGGGAAAGGTATTCACCCCTCCACTTT. Its protein product is CATAGERYSPLHF.

A few counts support this clonotype. V is TRBV2 and J is TRBJ1-1; D possibly corresponds to TRBD1 (5 bases). This CDR3 is built from 13 residues. In germline, CDR1 is SNHLY, CDR2 FYNNEI. Between the trimmed V and J ends, which lost 6 bases and 1 base, there was a span of 9 bases. This CDR3 reads CASRIGANTEAFF. The DNA for the CDR3 is TGTGCCAGCAGGATCGGGGCGAACACTGAAGCTTTCTTT. Complete variable domain (other parts from reference TRBV2 and TRBJ1-1): EPEVTQTPSHQVTQMGQEVILRCVPISNHLYFYWYRQILGQKVEFLVSFYNNEISEKSEIFDDQFSVERPDGSNFTLKIRSTKLEDSAMYFCASRIGANTEAFFGQGTRLTVV.

This clonotype has only a few counts. The CDR3 sequence is CSARAPSTGSSNQPQHF. CDR3 sequence (DNA): TGCAGTGCTAGAGCCCCTTCGACAGGGTCCAGCAATCAGCCCCAGCATTTT. The chain couples TRBV20-1 to TRBJ1-5; 7 bases match TRBD1. The ends lost 1 base at V and 1 base at J; junction bases unmatched: 10. Germline V gene sequence: CDR1 DFQATT, CDR2 SNEGSKA (reference sequence). CDR3 size: 17 residues.

In its sample, this clonotype was seen a few times. V and J are TRBV4-1 and TRBJ1-2, with D uncertain. The ends were cut back, 3 bases at V and 8 bases at J, with 19 bases in the middle. Germline-derived CDR1 and CDR2 are MGHRA and YSYEKL. The CDR3 has 15 residues. The CDR3 nucleotides are TGCGCCAGCAGCCATGAGTTCCAGAGAAGTGGAGGCTACACCTTC. It yields the protein CASSHEFQRSGGYTF.

This clonotype has only a few counts. This rearrangement joins TRBV7-8 to TRBJ2-5, with D perhaps matching TRBD2 (5 bases). The CDR3 is 16 amino acids. V shed 4 bases and J shed 4 bases, with 19 bases lying between them. The germline gives CDR1 SGHVS, CDR2 FQNEAQ. CDR3 amino acids: CASSSQLDPAGETQYF. The CDR3 region has the DNA TGTGCCAGCAGCTCTCAACTCGACCCGGCGGGAGAGACCCAGTACTTC.

This clonotype has more than one count but fewer than ten. The chain uses TRBV5-1 and TRBJ2-3; either TRBD1 or TRBD2 may fit D (5 bases each). Trimming stripped 2 bases from V and 3 bases from J, with 13 bases between. The CDR3 covers 15 residues. CDR1 SGHRS and CDR2 YFSETQ come from the germline V gene. The DNA for the CDR3 is TGCGCCAGCAGCTTACGAGGGACGGGGACAGATACGCAGTATTTT. Amino acid sequence: CASSLRGTGTDTQYF.

This sequence joins TRBV12-3 or TRBV12-4 and TRBJ2-7; D unresolved. The CDR3 runs 14 residues. The V end was cut by 3 bases, the J end by 2 bases, with 11 bases between. CDR3 bases: TGTGCCAGCAGTTTCGGTGCAGGAACCTACGAGCAGTACTTC. Translated, it gives CASSFGAGTYEQYF.